A single sample gave rise to the 30 T cell receptor beta chains below, sequenced in a study of blood T cell repertoires in COVID-19. Sequenced by immunoSEQ multiplex PCR; TCRdb stores in-frame clones only, minus some. The sample gives roughly 240,000 clones, 90% of which show up once; around 0.8% is in the top ten. Sequenced input: PBMCs or T cells enriched from blood (not recorded which). The receptors shown here come from a man aged 45-65 years who had been exposed to COVID-19.

The chain has TRBV18 and TRBJ2-3; D is possibly TRBD2 (7 bases). V shed 2 bases and J shed 1 base, with 10 bases lying between them. Germline CDR1 and CDR2: KGHSH and LQKENI. This CDR3 is 15 amino acids long. The CDR3, as DNA: TGTGCCAGCTCACCAATGGGGGGGCGCACAGATACGCAGTATTTT. Translating gives CASSPMGGRTDTQYF.

In DNA form, the CDR3 reads TGTGCCAGCTCACCACCAAGTTCCAGGGGAAATGAGCAGTTCTTC. Translation: CASSPPSSRGNEQFF. The chain uses TRBV18 and TRBJ2-1, with a possible D match to TRBD1 (6 bases). Trimming stripped 0 bases from V and 7 bases from J, with 13 bases between. The germline V gene encodes CDR1 KGHSH and CDR2 LQKENI. The CDR3 contains 15 residues.

This clone was detected once. This chain connects TRBV11-2 to TRBJ1-2; no clear D gene. V lost 2 bases to trimming and J lost 0 bases, with 7 bases between them. The CDR3 runs to 14 residues. Germline V gives CDR1 SGHAT, CDR2 FQNNGV. The CDR3 DNA reads as TGTGCCAGCAGCTTAATAGAGACTAACTATGGCTACACCTTC. This translates into CASSLIETNYGYTF.

J is TRBJ1-1 and V is TRBV2; D unclear. This CDR3 has 11 residues. Trimming stripped 5 bases from V and 7 bases from J, with 8 bases between. Germline values: CDR1 SNHLY, CDR2 FYNNEI. In DNA, the CDR3 is TGTGCCAGCAGTTACTCCCTTGAAGCTTTCTTT. It codes for CASSYSLEAFF. Filled out from reference TRBV2 and TRBJ1-1, the complete variable domain reads EPEVTQTPSHQVTQMGQEVILRCVPISNHLYFYWYRQILGQKVEFLVSFYNNEISEKSEIFDDQFSVERPDGSNFTLKIRSTKLEDSAMYFCASSYSLEAFFGQGTRLTVV.

The CDR3 bases are TGCGCCAGCAGCCAAGGAGGGGGAAGGGGAACTGAAGCTTTCTTT. Protein product: CASSQGGGRGTEAFF. V usage is TRBV4-1 and J usage is TRBJ1-1; tentative D call: TRBD1 (6 bases). There are 15 residues in the CDR3. CDR1 is MGHRA, CDR2 YSYEKL, per germline. V lost 1 base and J 5 bases, leaving 14 bases between the germline ends.

This chain uses TRBV27 with TRBJ1-1; D gene ambiguous. CDR1 is MNHEY and CDR2 is SMNVEV in the germline V gene (reference sequence). The CDR3 loop spans 11 amino acids. Trimming shortened V by 5 bases and J by 7 bases, and 8 bases separated the two germline ends. CDR3: CASSTGGEAFF. The CDR3 DNA follows: TGTGCCAGCAGTACTGGTGGTGAAGCTTTCTTT.

This clone appeared a single time. CDR3 sequence reads: CASSLVVGNTEAFF. As DNA, the CDR3 is TGCGCCAGCAGCTTGGTTGTCGGGAACACTGAAGCTTTCTTT. The gene calls are TRBV5-1 and TRBJ1-1, with D uncertain. V lost 0 bases and J lost 1, with 7 bases in between. Germline CDR1 SGHRS, CDR2 YFSETQ. CDR3 length: 14 residues.

This chain uses TRBV7-2 with TRBJ2-1; possibly TRBD2 for D (6 bases). This CDR3 comprises 14 residues. Between the trimmed V and J ends, which lost 1 base and 4 bases, there was a span of 8 bases. Germline CDR1 and CDR2: SGHTA and FQGNSA. The DNA for the CDR3 is TGTGCCAGCAGCTTAGAGGGAGGTTACAATGAGCAGTTCTTC. Translating gives CASSLEGGYNEQFF.

This rearrangement joins TRBV11-2 to TRBJ1-2; possible D gene TRBD1, 5 bases. Looked up from germline, CDR1 is SGHAT and CDR2 is FQNNGV. This CDR3 contains 14 residues. Between the trimmed V and J ends, which lost 0 bases and 5 bases, there was a span of 10 bases. The CDR3 here is CASSLDGTGYGYTF. The DNA of the CDR3 is TGTGCCAGCAGCTTAGACGGGACTGGATATGGCTACACCTTC.

This clone showed up just a few times. The chain carries TRBV9 and TRBJ1-3; maybe TRBD1 (6 bases). Trimming cost V 4 bases and J 2 bases, with 10 bases left between them. Germline V gene sequence: CDR1 SGDLS, CDR2 YYNGEE. The CDR3 spans 14 residues. The CDR3 loop reads CASSLWTAGNTIYF. In nucleotides, the CDR3 is TGTGCCAGCAGCTTATGGACAGCTGGAAACACCATATATTTT.

The chain carries TRBV5-1 and TRBJ2-1, with TRBD2 matching over 9 bases. This CDR3 region has 15 residues. Losses at the gene ends were 4 bases for V and 6 bases for J; bases not matched to a gene: 8. Per the germline V gene, CDR1 is SGHRS and CDR2 is YFSETQ. CDR3 sequence: CASSTGLAGINEQFF. The CDR3 nucleotides read TGCGCCAGCAGCACAGGGCTAGCGGGGATCAATGAGCAGTTCTTC.

The rearrangement joins TRBV15 to TRBJ2-1, with 8 bases identical to TRBD2. V shed 2 bases, J shed 7 bases, and the junction held 7 bases outside the gene matches. The CDR3 runs 15 residues. CDR1 is LNHNV, CDR2 YYDKDF, per germline (reference sequence). The CDR3 DNA reads as TGTGCCACCAGCAGACGTAGCGGGGCGGAAAATGAGCAGTTCTTC. This sequence encodes CATSRRSGAENEQFF.

This chain uses TRBV5-1 with TRBJ2-2; TRBD2 might be the D (6 bases). The CDR3 has 13 amino acids. V lost 5 bases and J 8 bases, leaving 13 bases between the germline ends. Germline V gene lookup returns CDR1 SGHRS and CDR2 YFSETQ. The CDR3 DNA reads as TGCGCCAGCAGTTCCGGACTATTTGGGGAGCTGTTTTTT. Translation: CASSSGLFGELFF.

The chain couples TRBV27 to TRBJ2-7; 9 nucleotides agree with TRBD2. Germline loops: CDR1 MNHEY, CDR2 SMNVEV (reference sequence). J lost 0 bases, V lost 5 bases, and 8 bases had no gene match. The CDR3 covers 16 residues. The CDR3 nucleotides are TGTGCCAGCAGTCCCGGACTAGCGTTGGCCTCCTACGAGCAGTACTTC. Translating it yields CASSPGLALASYEQYF.

The rearrangement joins TRBV7-3 to TRBJ2-1; TRBD2 might be the D (7 bases). The V end lost 5 bases, the J end lost 4 bases, and 15 bases lay between the germline ends. Germline V gene sequence: CDR1 SGHTA, CDR2 FQGTGA. The CDR3 is 15 amino acids. The CDR3 loop is CASSPPGGRYNEQFF. CDR3 bases: TGTGCCAGCAGCCCCCCGGGGGGCCGGTACAATGAGCAGTTCTTC. Together with reference TRBV7-3 and TRBJ2-1, the CDR3 gives the full variable domain: GAGVSQTPSNKVTEKGKYVELRCDPISGHTALYWYRQSLGQGPEFLIYFQGTGAADDSGLPNDRFFAVRPEGSVSTLKIQRTERGDSAVYLCASSPPGGRYNEQFFGPGTRLTVL.

The chain recombines TRBV3-1 (or the pseudogene TRBV3-2) with TRBJ1-4, with D unclear. Trimming took off 4 bases at V and 4 bases at J, with 7 bases between the two ends. The V gene's germline CDR1 is LGHDT and CDR2 YNNKEL (reference sequence). This CDR3 has 13 residues. The CDR3 region has the DNA TGTGCCAGCAGCCGGGCGCGTAATGAAAAACTGTTTTTT. It specifies CASSRARNEKLFF.

This clone has only a few counts. This sequence joins TRBV5-1 and TRBJ2-7; D is unclear. The length of the CDR3 is 13 residues. Deletions cut 4 bases from V and 1 base from J, with 9 bases between. The V gene's germline CDR1 is SGHRS and CDR2 YFSETQ. The CDR3 protein is CASSHGPSYEQYF. The DNA of the CDR3 is TGCGCCAGCAGCCATGGGCCGTCCTACGAGCAGTACTTC.

The gene calls are TRBV6-5 and TRBJ1-2, with unresolved D. The V end lost 9 bases, the J end lost 0 bases, and 11 bases lay between the germline ends. Germline lookup yields CDR1 MNHEY and CDR2 SVGAGI. The CDR3 consists of 13 residues. CDR3 protein: CASIGGTNYGYTF. CDR3 DNA sequence: TGTGCCAGTATAGGAGGGACTAACTATGGCTACACCTTC.

V is TRBV10-2 and J is TRBJ1-1; 8 nucleotides line up with TRBD1. This CDR3 is built from 15 residues. Germline lookup yields CDR1 WSHSY and CDR2 SAAADI. The J segment lost 4 bases and the V segment lost 0 bases, leaving 4 bases of the junction unmatched. The CDR3 sequence: CASSESSQGATEAFF. In DNA, the CDR3 is TGCGCCAGCAGTGAGTCCTCTCAGGGGGCCACTGAAGCTTTCTTT.

The chain combines TRBV3-1 (or the pseudogene TRBV3-2) with TRBJ1-4; D is ambiguous. V was clipped by 4 bases and J by 5 bases, with 8 bases between them. The CDR3 has 13 residues. Germline CDR1 reads LGHDT; CDR2 reads YNNKEL (reference sequence). The chain's CDR3 is CASSLLGNEKLFF. The CDR3, as DNA: TGTGCCAGCAGCCTTCTCGGGAATGAAAAACTGTTTTTT.

The chain combines TRBV11-2 with TRBJ1-3; the D gene is possibly TRBD1 (5 bases). This CDR3 region has 16 residues. Germline-derived CDR1 and CDR2 are SGHAT and FQNNGV. V was pared by 3 bases and J by 2 bases, with 14 bases between. The CDR3 is CASSFVGGVPGNTIYF. The CDR3 DNA follows: TGTGCCAGCAGCTTCGTCGGGGGAGTTCCTGGAAACACCATATATTTT.

This sequence joins TRBV9 and TRBJ2-7, with 7 nucleotides matching TRBD1. Germline CDR1 reads SGDLS; CDR2 reads YYNGEE. The CDR3 consists of 14 residues. The V and J ends lost 3 bases and 2 bases, in that order; junction bases with no gene match: 5. Written as DNA, the CDR3 is TGTGCCAGCAGCGGCCGGGACAGTGCCTACGAGCAGTACTTC. Amino acid sequence: CASSGRDSAYEQYF.

The genes are TRBV28 and TRBJ2-7, with D possibly TRBD1 on 6 matching bases. CDR3 length: 13 amino acids. CDR1 is MDHEN and CDR2 is SYDVKM in the germline V gene. Trimming took off 6 bases at V and 4 bases at J, with 13 bases between the two ends. The CDR3 sequence: CASRGRQAYEQYV. CDR3 bases: TGTGCCAGCAGGGGCAGACAGGCTTACGAGCAGTACGTC.

The chain has TRBV25-1 and TRBJ1-2; D not certain. Trimming shortened V by 1 base and J by 5 bases, and 17 bases separated the two germline ends. From germline, CDR1 is MGHDK and CDR2 SYGVNS. The CDR3 totals 16 residues. The CDR3 is CASSESGTGSEYGYTF. CDR3 sequence (DNA): TGTGCCAGCAGTGAATCTGGAACGGGGTCGGAATATGGCTACACCTTC.

The rearrangement joins TRBV21-1 to TRBJ2-7; the table's D call TRBD2 went unverified against the DNA. TRBV21-1 is recorded as a pseudogene. CDR3 length: 16 residues. This CDR3 is CASSKGGSGGPYEQYF. CDR3 coding DNA: TGTGCCAGCAGCAAAGGGGGTAGCGGGGGCCCCTACGAGCAGTACTTC.

This clone has only a few counts. The rearrangement links TRBV30 to TRBJ1-3; D remains unclear. Trimming removed 2 bases at V and 3 bases at J, with 8 bases between. CDR1 is GTSNPN, CDR2 SVGIG, per germline (reference sequence). The CDR3 runs 13 residues. The CDR3: CAWSSTVGNTIYF. The CDR3 nucleotides are TGTGCCTGGAGTAGCACAGTTGGAAACACCATATATTTT.

In this sample, this clone turned up once. The chain joins TRBV9 to TRBJ2-1; 9 positions match TRBD2. The germline V gene encodes CDR1 SGDLS and CDR2 YYNGEE. V trimming: 10 bases; J trimming: 8 bases; junction bases outside the gene matches: 13. There are 14 residues in the CDR3. CDR3: CAGGSSGSSDEQFF. DNA for the CDR3: TGTGCCGGGGGAAGTAGCGGGAGTAGCGATGAGCAGTTCTTC.

The chain uses TRBV5-1 and TRBJ2-5; a possible D gene is TRBD1 (6 bases). Germline CDR1 reads SGHRS; CDR2 reads YFSETQ. V gave up 1 base and J gave up 5 bases, with 18 bases separating them. The CDR3 sequence is 16 residues long. CDR3 DNA sequence: TGCGCCAGCAGCTTGACAGGGATGTCGCCAAGGGAGACCCAGTACTTC. This translates into CASSLTGMSPRETQYF. Combining the CDR3 with reference TRBV5-1 and TRBJ2-5 gives the whole variable domain KAGVTQTPRYLIKTRGQQVTLSCSPISGHRSVSWYQQTPGQGLQFLFEYFSETQRNKGNFPGRFSGRQFSNSRSEMNVSTLELGDSALYLCASSLTGMSPRETQYFGPGTRLLVL.

CDR3 in amino acids: CATSGTGGTEAFF. The CDR3 region has the DNA TGTGCCACCAGTGGTACAGGGGGCACTGAAGCTTTCTTT. V and J are TRBV24-1 and TRBJ1-1; TRBD1 agrees at 8 bases. The trim removed 5 bases at V and 4 bases at J, leaving 2 bases unmatched. This CDR3 has 13 amino acids. CDR1 and CDR2 from the germline V gene are KGHDR and SFDVKD.

In its sample, this clone was seen once. This chain uses TRBV5-1 with TRBJ2-7; 7 nucleotides match TRBD1. The V and J ends lost 0 bases and 2 bases, in that order; junction bases with no gene match: 8. The CDR3 consists of 16 residues. Looked up from germline, CDR1 is SGHRS and CDR2 is YFSETQ. The CDR3 sequence: CASSLALTGSPYEQYF. The CDR3 region has the DNA TGCGCCAGCAGCTTGGCCCTGACAGGGAGCCCCTACGAGCAGTACTTC.